The 30 T cell receptor beta chains given below trace back to one sample, sequenced in a study of T cells in Graves' hyperthyroidism and ophthalmopathy. Using RNA transcripts as the source, TCR beta CDR3 regions were amplified. First-round RT-PCR targeting the TCR CDR3 was performed with the HTBI primer set. TCRdb processed the multiplex PCR reads anew with MiXCR; each CDR3 protein has one entry. The sample lists roughly 570,000 distinct CDR3 sequences; about half were seen once. Sequencing used peripheral blood or thyroid tissue (not recorded which). Source of these receptors: an adult woman with Graves' disease, either hyperthyroidism or ophthalmopathy (not recorded which).

The chain uses TRBV2 and TRBJ1-2, with D possibly TRBD1 on 5 matching bases. CDR1 SNHLY and CDR2 FYNNEI come from the germline V gene. The V gene lost 2 bases and the J gene lost 3 bases, with 13 bases spanning the gap. CDR3 size: 15 residues. CDR3 sequence reads: CASSEYPRGYYGYTF. In nucleotides, the CDR3 is TGTGCCAGCAGTGAATACCCTCGGGGGTACTATGGCTACACCTTC.

The chain is built from TRBV10-3 and TRBJ1-2; TRBD1 agrees at 7 bases. Germline V gene sequence: CDR1 ENHRY, CDR2 SYGVKD. The CDR3 runs 14 residues. V trimming: 4 bases; J trimming: 3 bases; junction bases outside the gene matches: 5. This chain's CDR3 is CAISGPGTDYGYTF. The CDR3 bases are TGTGCCATCAGTGGTCCAGGGACAGACTATGGCTACACCTTC.

DNA for the CDR3: TGCAGTGCAGTTCCGGGGGCAATGTGGGCTTTCTTT. It encodes CSAVPGAMWAFF. The chain recombines TRBV20-1 with TRBJ1-1, with D perhaps TRBD1 (6 bases). Germline V CDR1 and CDR2: DFQATT, SNEGSKA (reference sequence). CDR3 size: 12 residues. The germline V and J ends were trimmed by 6 bases and 11 bases, with 19 bases remaining between them.

Ten or more counts support this clonotype. This rearrangement joins TRBV30 to TRBJ1-5; D remains unclear. Germline CDR1 reads GTSNPN; CDR2 reads SVGIG (reference sequence). This CDR3 has 13 residues. Trimming left V 2 bases short and J 7 bases short, with 12 bases between. The CDR3 sequence is CAWSRRTDQPQHF. CDR3 sequence (DNA): TGTGCCTGGAGTCGAAGAACGGACCAGCCCCAGCATTTT. Drawing the rest from reference TRBV30 and TRBJ1-5, the complete variable domain is SQTIHQWPATLVQPVGSPLSLECTVEGTSNPNLYWYRQAAGRGLQLLFYSVGIGQISSEVPQNLSASRPQDRQFILSSKKLLLSDSGFYLCAWSRRTDQPQHFGDGTRLSIL.

This clonotype was recorded many times. This chain connects TRBV10-3 to TRBJ1-1; perhaps TRBD1 as D (5 bases). The germline V gene has CDR1 ENHRY and CDR2 SYGVKD. CDR3 size: 12 residues. V was clipped by 3 bases and J by 8 bases, with 10 bases between them. This chain's CDR3 is CAISDPRQEAFF. The CDR3, as DNA: TGTGCCATCAGTGACCCTAGACAGGAAGCTTTCTTT.

This clonotype came up many times. The gene calls are TRBV20-1 and TRBJ2-1; 11 nucleotides agree with TRBD2. The CDR3 consists of 14 residues. J gave up 3 bases and V 2 bases, and 0 bases lay outside the gene matches. CDR1 is DFQATT and CDR2 is SNEGSKA in the germline V gene (reference sequence). The CDR3: CSARLAGGYNEQFF. CDR3 DNA sequence: TGCAGTGCTAGACTAGCGGGGGGCTACAATGAGCAGTTCTTC.

This CDR3 reads CASSSQGIRNIQYFSAGTVYGYTF. CDR3 nucleotide sequence: TGTGCCAGCAGCTCACAGGGGATCAGAAACATTCAGTACTTCAGCGCCGGGACAGTTTATGGCTACACCTTC. The rearrangement links TRBV11-2 to TRBJ1-2, with 7 positions matching TRBD1. The J segment lost 5 bases and the V segment lost 4 bases, leaving 37 bases of the junction unmatched. The CDR3 is made up of 24 amino acids. Germline CDR1 SGHAT, CDR2 FQNNGV. The variable domain in full, completed from reference TRBV11-2 and TRBJ1-2, reads EAGVAQSPRYKIIEKRQSVAFWCNPISGHATLYWYQQILGQGPKLLIQFQNNGVVDDSQLPKDRFSAERLKGVDSTLKIQPAKLEDSAVYLCASSSQGIRNIQYFSAGTVYGYTFGSGTRLTVV.

The table lists this clonotype with many counts. The chain employs TRBV2 and TRBJ1-5, with D possibly being TRBD1 (6 bases). Deletions cut 7 bases from V and 3 bases from J, with 10 bases between. Germline CDR1 SNHLY, CDR2 FYNNEI. CDR3 size: 13 residues. CDR3 nucleotides: TGTGCCAGCAATACAGGGTACAATCAGCCCCAGCATTTT. Translation: CASNTGYNQPQHF.

Regarding this clonotype: A much more abundant neighbour one base away suggests this may be a read error. The chain combines TRBV4-1 with TRBJ1-5; D gene uncertain. CDR1 is MGHRA, CDR2 YSYEKL, per germline. The CDR3 has 15 amino acids. Trimming cost V 7 bases and J 5 bases, with 18 bases left between them. The CDR3 region is CASTKMDGSDQPQHF. CDR3 coding DNA: TGCGCCAGCACAAAAATGGACGGATCTGATCAGCCCCAGCATTTT.

This clonotype was recorded at least ten times. This chain uses TRBV5-1 with TRBJ2-5, with D uncertain. The CDR3 covers 18 residues. CDR1 SGHRS and CDR2 YFSETQ come from the germline V gene. Trimming pared 0 bases from V and 2 bases from J, leaving 20 bases between. CDR3 loop: CASSLVRSAERFQETQYF. CDR3 sequence (DNA): TGCGCCAGCAGCTTGGTGCGTTCGGCAGAACGATTTCAAGAGACCCAGTACTTC.

The sample holds many counts of this clonotype. J is TRBJ2-5 and V is TRBV19, with 9 bases that match TRBD1. CDR3 size: 14 residues. Germline V gives CDR1 LNHDA, CDR2 SQIVND (reference sequence). J was trimmed by 5 bases and V by 5 bases; bases with no gene match: 6. CDR3 bases: TGTGCCAGTAGTCCCCGGACAGGGGTCGAGACCCAGTACTTC. As protein: CASSPRTGVETQYF.

Concerning this clonotype: A much larger clone lies a single base off, so this may be a read error. The chain recombines TRBV6-5 with TRBJ1-4; no reliable D call. The CDR3 contains 14 residues. The germline gives CDR1 MNHEY, CDR2 SVGAGI. This CDR3 reads CASSYSGSNERLFF. CDR3 DNA sequence: TGTGCCAGCAGTTACTCGGGTAGTAATGAAAGACTGTTTTTT.

The table lists this clonotype with many counts. The rearrangement joins TRBV5-1 to TRBJ2-7; TRBD2 might be the D (5 bases). The CDR3 has 12 amino acids. The germline V gene has CDR1 SGHRS and CDR2 YFSETQ. The V gene lost 2 bases and the J gene lost 3 bases, with 6 bases spanning the gap. This chain's CDR3 is CASSFDYYEQYF. CDR3 nucleotide sequence: TGCGCCAGCAGCTTTGACTACTACGAGCAGTACTTC.

The rearrangement joins TRBV6-5 to TRBJ1-1; D gene uncertain. The germline CDR1 and CDR2 sequences are MNHEY and SVGAGI. V dropped 3 bases and J dropped 7 bases, with 9 bases sitting between them. There are 12 residues in the CDR3. This CDR3 is CASSYEAGEAFF. DNA of the CDR3: TGTGCCAGCAGTTATGAGGCTGGTGAAGCTTTCTTT.

V is TRBV7-8 and J is TRBJ1-1; TRBD1 aligns across 7 bases. Germline CDR1 is SGHVS and CDR2 is FQNEAQ. CDR3 length equals 14 residues. V dropped 5 bases and J dropped 4; count of bases not matched to a gene: 7. The CDR3 spells CASSAFQGGTEAFF. The CDR3 DNA reads as TGTGCCAGCAGCGCGTTTCAGGGGGGCACTGAAGCTTTCTTT.

The V gene is TRBV7-2, the J gene TRBJ2-5; 8 nucleotides line up with TRBD1. CDR1 and CDR2 (germline): SGHTA, FQGNSA. V shed 5 bases and J 5 bases; nucleotides not matched to a gene: 7. The CDR3 runs to 14 residues. CDR3 in DNA: TGTGCCAGCAGCCAAGGGACAGGAGTGGAGACCCAGTACTTC. This gives the protein CASSQGTGVETQYF.

Here the CDR3 DNA reads TGCAGTGCCCGTCGGAATAATTCACCCCTCCACTTT. Its protein is CSARRNNSPLHF. The chain couples TRBV20-1 to TRBJ1-6, with unresolved D. Trimming removed 6 bases from V and 5 bases from J, with 8 bases in between. The CDR3 length is 12 residues. CDR1 is DFQATT and CDR2 is SNEGSKA in the germline V gene (reference sequence).

This chain links TRBV10-1 with TRBJ2-3; D uncertain. Germline assignment: CDR1 WNHNN and CDR2 SYGVQD (reference sequence). This CDR3 comprises 15 residues. The V end was cut by 2 bases, the J end by 4 bases, with 13 bases between. CDR3 in amino acids: CASSEGLSGPDTQYF. The CDR3 DNA is TGCGCCAGCAGTGAGGGGCTTTCTGGTCCAGATACGCAGTATTTT.

This clonotype came up many times. The chain couples TRBV11-2 to TRBJ1-1, with TRBD1 identical over 7 bases. Trimming removed 4 bases from V and 0 bases from J; junction bases left unmatched: 8. CDR1 is SGHAT and CDR2 is FQNNGV in the germline V gene. The CDR3 contains 16 residues. The chain's CDR3 is CASSSLRGDLNTEAFF. CDR3 coding DNA: TGTGCCAGCAGCTCACTCAGGGGGGACTTGAACACTGAAGCTTTCTTT.

This clonotype occurred once. This chain joins TRBV7-9 and TRBJ2-5; D could derive from TRBD1 or TRBD2 (5 bases each). CDR1 is SEHNR and CDR2 is FQNEAQ in the germline V gene (reference sequence). The CDR3 is 14 residues long. V lost 1 base, J lost 9 bases, and 15 bases lay in between. The CDR3 sequence is CASSLGLGDQPQYF. CDR3 bases: TGTGCCAGCAGCTTAGGCTTGGGGGATCAGCCCCAGTACTTC.

This clonotype occurred once. This chain uses TRBV12-3 or TRBV12-4 with TRBJ1-1; maybe TRBD1 (6 bases). The CDR3 has 16 residues. The V end lost 3 bases, the J end lost 5 bases, and 19 bases lay between the germline ends. CDR3 DNA sequence: TGTGCCAGCAGTTTTTCATCAGGGGCTGGAGAGACTGAAGCTTTCTTT. It codes for CASSFSSGAGETEAFF.

This clonotype was seen ten or more times. This rearrangement joins TRBV29-1 to TRBJ2-5; TRBD2 agrees at 9 bases. Germline CDR1 SQVTM, CDR2 ANQGSEA. The CDR3 is made up of 13 amino acids. J lost 5 bases, V lost 8 bases, and 9 bases had no gene match. DNA for the CDR3: TGCAGCCTCGTGGCTAGCGGGGATGAGACCCAGTACTTC. It encodes CSLVASGDETQYF.

This clonotype appeared a few times. The V and J genes are TRBV7-8 and TRBJ2-3, with 7 bases aligning to TRBD1. V lost 4 bases to trimming and J lost 5 bases; unmatched junction nucleotides: 12. The CDR3 runs to 16 residues. Looked up from germline, CDR1 is SGHVS and CDR2 is FQNEAQ. The CDR3 DNA follows: TGTGCCAGCAGCTATGGTTCCGGGACAGCGAGAGATACGCAGTATTTT. Translated: CASSYGSGTARDTQYF.

This clonotype was observed at least ten times. The chain employs TRBV11-2 and TRBJ2-7; 9 nucleotides align to TRBD2. The V and J ends lost 3 bases and 1 base, in that order; junction bases with no gene match: 4. This CDR3 has 15 residues. CDR1 is SGHAT, CDR2 FQNNGV, per germline. CDR3 sequence: CASSFSSGGSYEQYF. The CDR3 bases are TGTGCCAGCAGCTTCTCCAGCGGGGGGTCCTACGAGCAGTACTTC.

The V call is TRBV2, the J call TRBJ2-4; TRBD2 might be the D (5 bases). This CDR3 comprises 16 residues. CDR1 and CDR2 from the germline V gene are SNHLY and FYNNEI. The V gene lost 1 base and the J gene lost 1 base, with 11 bases spanning the gap. The CDR3 DNA is TGTGCCAGCAGTGAAGGTTTGAGGGCCGCCAAAAACATTCAGTACTTC. This encodes CASSEGLRAAKNIQYF.

There are many counts of this clonotype. This chain joins TRBV9 and TRBJ2-7; 7 nucleotides agree with TRBD2. The junction had 4 bases not matched to a gene; V was cut back by 4 bases and J by 0 bases. The length of the CDR3 is 14 residues. Germline-derived CDR1 and CDR2 are SGDLS and YYNGEE. CDR3 DNA: TGTGCCAGCAGCCCTAGCGGACCCTCCTACGAGCAGTACTTC. Encoded protein: CASSPSGPSYEQYF.

The rearrangement links TRBV6-4 to TRBJ2-5; D is possibly TRBD2 (6 bases). Germline CDR1 reads MRHNA; CDR2 reads SNTAGT. CDR3 size: 15 residues. Trimming took off 0 bases at V and 3 bases at J, with 11 bases between the two ends. CDR3 sequence reads: CASSDSMGGKETQYF. CDR3 bases: TGTGCCAGCAGTGACTCGATGGGAGGAAAAGAGACCCAGTACTTC.

As regards this clonotype: A read error is likely, as this CDR3 ends without the conserved phenylalanine or tryptophan. The DNA is left out, because the CDR3 cannot be placed on it with certainty; the CDR3 is given as TCRdb lists it. The chain recombines TRBV5-1 with TRBJ2-7; the table's D call, TRBD2, has no DNA check behind it. Per the germline V gene, CDR1 is SGHRS and CDR2 is YFSETQ. The CDR3 numbers 9 amino acids, ends counted. The CDR3 loop reads CANLVKDTS.

Many counts were recorded for this clonotype. The J gene is TRBJ2-7, the V gene TRBV12-3 or TRBV12-4; 9 positions match TRBD2. The CDR3 covers 16 residues. Trimming took 5 bases from V and 5 from J; bases not matched to a gene: 13. For the CDR3, the DNA is TGTGCCAGCAGTCTTAGACGTAGCGGGAGAACCCACGAGCAGTACTTC. Amino acids: CASSLRRSGRTHEQYF.

Only one count was recorded for this clonotype. The chain has TRBV11-1 and TRBJ2-7; no clear D. The V end lost 6 bases, the J end lost 0 bases, and 18 bases lay between the germline ends. CDR1 is SGHAT and CDR2 is FQDESV in the germline V gene (reference sequence). The CDR3 contains 16 residues. The CDR3 protein is CASSSAVAADSYEQYF. The CDR3 DNA reads TGTGCCAGCAGTTCGGCTGTCGCGGCGGACTCCTACGAGCAGTACTTC.